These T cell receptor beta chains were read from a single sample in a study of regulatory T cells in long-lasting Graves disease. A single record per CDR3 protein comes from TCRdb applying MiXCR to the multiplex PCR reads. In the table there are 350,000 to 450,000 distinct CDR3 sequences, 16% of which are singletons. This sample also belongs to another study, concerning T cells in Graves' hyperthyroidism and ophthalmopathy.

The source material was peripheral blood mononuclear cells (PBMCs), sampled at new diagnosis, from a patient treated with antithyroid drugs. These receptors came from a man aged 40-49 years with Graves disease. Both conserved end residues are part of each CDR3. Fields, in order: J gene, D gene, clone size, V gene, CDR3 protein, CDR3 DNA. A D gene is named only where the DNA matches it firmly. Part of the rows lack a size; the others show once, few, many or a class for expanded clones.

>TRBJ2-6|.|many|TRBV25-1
CASSTTGGANVLTF
TGTGCCAGCAGTACTACAGGCGGGGCCAACGTCCTGACTTTC
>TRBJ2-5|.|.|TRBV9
CASSLWDLIKETQYF
TGTGCCAGCAGCTTGTGGGACCTTATAAAAGAGACCCAGTACTTC
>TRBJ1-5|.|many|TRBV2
CASSEGTGKGLQPQHF
TGTGCCAGCAGTGAAGGGACGGGGAAGGGACTGCAGCCCCAGCATTTT
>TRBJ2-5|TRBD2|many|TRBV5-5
CASSLVVAGGTETQYF
TGTGCCAGCAGCTTGGTTGTGGCGGGGGGGACAGAGACCCAGTACTTC
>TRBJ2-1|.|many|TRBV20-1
CSAAGQPINEQFF
TGCAGTGCGGCGGGACAGCCGATCAATGAGCAGTTCTTC
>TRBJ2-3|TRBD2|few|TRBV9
CASSAARGFGTQYF
TGTGCCAGCAGCGCTGCGCGGGGGTTCGGTACGCAGTATTTT
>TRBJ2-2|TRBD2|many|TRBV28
CASSLVRASGETGELFF
TGTGCCAGCAGTTTGGTCAGGGCTAGCGGGGAGACCGGGGAGCTGTTTTTT
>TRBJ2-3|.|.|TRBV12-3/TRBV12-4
CTSSLRDTQYF
TGTACCAGCAGTTTACGAGATACGCAGTATTTT
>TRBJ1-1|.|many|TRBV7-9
CASSLGGGGNTEAFF
TGTGCCAGCAGCTTAGGGGGGGGCGGGAACACTGAAGCTTTCTTT
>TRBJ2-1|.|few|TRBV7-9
CASSLGLGAYNEQFF
TGTGCCAGCAGCTTAGGTCTGGGGGCCTACAATGAGCAGTTCTTC
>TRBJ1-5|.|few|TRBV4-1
CASSQVRGLNQPQHF
TGCGCCAGCAGCCAAGTCCGGGGCCTCAATCAGCCCCAGCATTTT
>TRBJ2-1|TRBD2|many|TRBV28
CATSQGAGANEQFF
TGTGCCACCTCGCAGGGAGCGGGAGCCAATGAGCAGTTCTTC
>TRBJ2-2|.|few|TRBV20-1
CSATSTGELFF
TGCAGTGCTACTAGCACCGGGGAGCTGTTTTTT
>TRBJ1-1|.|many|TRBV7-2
CASSPEPATEAFF
TGTGCCAGCAGTCCAGAACCAGCCACTGAAGCTTTCTTT
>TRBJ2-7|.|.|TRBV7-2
CASSPRSAVGSEQYF
TGTGCCAGCAGCCCACGATCAGCGGTGGGGTCCGAGCAGTACTTC
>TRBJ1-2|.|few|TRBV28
CASSPPDIHLYGYTF
TGTGCCAGCAGCCCACCCGACATCCACCTCTATGGCTACACCTTC
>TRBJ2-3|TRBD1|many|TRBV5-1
CASSLRDRDVWSTDTQYF
TGCGCCAGCAGCTTGCGGGACAGGGATGTTTGGAGCACAGATACGCAGTATTTT
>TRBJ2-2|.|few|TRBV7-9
CASPDGWESNTGELFF
TGTGCCAGCCCCGATGGGTGGGAGTCGAACACCGGGGAGCTGTTTTTT
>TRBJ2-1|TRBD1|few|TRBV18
CASSTRTGSFSYNEQFF
TGTGCCAGCTCAACCAGGACAGGGTCGTTCTCCTACAATGAGCAGTTCTTC
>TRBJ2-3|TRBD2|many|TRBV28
CASSPRLANLFTDTQYF
TGTGCCAGCAGTCCCCGACTAGCTAACTTATTCACAGATACGCAGTATTTT
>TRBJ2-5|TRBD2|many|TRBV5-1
CASSDPSGGETQYF
TGCGCCAGCAGCGACCCGAGCGGGGGGGAGACCCAGTACTTC
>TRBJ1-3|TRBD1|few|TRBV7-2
CASSSRGQGRNTIYF
TGTGCCAGCAGCTCGAGGGGGCAAGGAAGAAACACCATATATTTT
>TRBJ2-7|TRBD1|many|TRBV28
CASSAGTTGGEQYF
TGTGCCAGCAGTGCTGGAACGACAGGGGGCGAGCAGTACTTC
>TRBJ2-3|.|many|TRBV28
CASSSLGGEIDTQYF
TGTGCCAGCAGTTCCCTTGGCGGGGAGATAGATACGCAGTATTTT
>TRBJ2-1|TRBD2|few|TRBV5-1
CASSLGASGANEQFF
TGCGCCAGCAGCTTGGGCGCTAGCGGGGCAAATGAGCAGTTCTTC
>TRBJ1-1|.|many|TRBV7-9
CASSLRQSGTEAFF
TGTGCCAGCAGCCTCAGACAGAGCGGCACTGAAGCTTTCTTT
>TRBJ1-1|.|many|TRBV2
CASSEAQVVNTEAFF
TGTGCCAGCAGTGAAGCGCAGGTCGTGAACACTGAAGCTTTCTTT
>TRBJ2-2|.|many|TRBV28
CASSGGANTGELFF
TGTGCCAGCAGCGGCGGCGCGAACACCGGGGAGCTGTTTTTT
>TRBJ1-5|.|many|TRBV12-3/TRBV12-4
CASSADSLSNQPQHF
TGTGCCAGCAGTGCGGACAGTCTCAGCAATCAGCCCCAGCATTTT
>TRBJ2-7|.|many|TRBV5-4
CASSLLASEQYF
TGTGCCAGCAGCTTACTAGCTAGCGAGCAGTACTTC
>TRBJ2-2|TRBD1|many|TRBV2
CASSVQGANTGELFF
TGTGCCAGCAGTGTGCAGGGGGCCAACACCGGGGAGCTGTTTTTT
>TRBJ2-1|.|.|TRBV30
CAWKWDGPYNEQFF
TGTGCCTGGAAATGGGACGGACCCTACAATGAGCAGTTCTTC
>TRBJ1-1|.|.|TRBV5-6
CASSRTMNTEAFF
TGTGCCAGCAGCCGAACTATGAACACTGAAGCTTTCTTT
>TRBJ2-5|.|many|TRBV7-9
CAAAVKETQYF
TGTGCCGCGGCAGTAAAGGAGACCCAGTACTTC
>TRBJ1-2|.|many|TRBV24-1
CATSDIGRNYGYTF
TGTGCCACCAGTGATATAGGGCGGAACTATGGCTACACCTTC
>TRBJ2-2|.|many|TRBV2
CASIRGANTGELFF
TGTGCCAGCATAAGAGGGGCTAACACCGGGGAGCTGTTTTTT
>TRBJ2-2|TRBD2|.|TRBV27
CASSTRLAGGTGELFF
TGTGCCAGCAGTACTAGACTAGCGGGGGGGACCGGGGAGCTGTTTTTT
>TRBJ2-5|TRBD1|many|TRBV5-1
CASQGTGVIQETQYF
TGCGCCAGCCAAGGGACAGGGGTCATCCAAGAGACCCAGTACTTC
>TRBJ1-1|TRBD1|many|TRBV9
CASSLGQGATEAFF
TGCGCCAGCAGCTTGGGACAGGGGGCAACTGAAGCTTTCTTT
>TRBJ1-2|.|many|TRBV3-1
CASSQDRRGTTF
TGTGCCAGCAGCCAAGACAGGAGGGGGACAACCTTC
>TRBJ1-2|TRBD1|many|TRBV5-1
CASSLRTGSYGYTF
TGCGCCAGCAGCTTGAGGACAGGCAGTTATGGCTACACCTTC
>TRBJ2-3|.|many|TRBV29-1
CSVESRTATDTQYF
TGCAGCGTTGAATCCCGGACAGCCACAGATACGCAGTATTTT